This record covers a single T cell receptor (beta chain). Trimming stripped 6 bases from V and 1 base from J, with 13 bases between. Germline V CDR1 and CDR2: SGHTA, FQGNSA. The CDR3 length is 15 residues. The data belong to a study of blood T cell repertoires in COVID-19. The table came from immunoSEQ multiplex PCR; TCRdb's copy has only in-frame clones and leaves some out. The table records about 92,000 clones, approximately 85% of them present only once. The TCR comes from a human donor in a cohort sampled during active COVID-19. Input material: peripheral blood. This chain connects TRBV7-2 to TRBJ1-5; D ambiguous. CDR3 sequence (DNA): TGTGCCAGCAGTCTCACCTACGGGAGCAATCAGCCCCAGCATTTT. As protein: CASSLTYGSNQPQHF.